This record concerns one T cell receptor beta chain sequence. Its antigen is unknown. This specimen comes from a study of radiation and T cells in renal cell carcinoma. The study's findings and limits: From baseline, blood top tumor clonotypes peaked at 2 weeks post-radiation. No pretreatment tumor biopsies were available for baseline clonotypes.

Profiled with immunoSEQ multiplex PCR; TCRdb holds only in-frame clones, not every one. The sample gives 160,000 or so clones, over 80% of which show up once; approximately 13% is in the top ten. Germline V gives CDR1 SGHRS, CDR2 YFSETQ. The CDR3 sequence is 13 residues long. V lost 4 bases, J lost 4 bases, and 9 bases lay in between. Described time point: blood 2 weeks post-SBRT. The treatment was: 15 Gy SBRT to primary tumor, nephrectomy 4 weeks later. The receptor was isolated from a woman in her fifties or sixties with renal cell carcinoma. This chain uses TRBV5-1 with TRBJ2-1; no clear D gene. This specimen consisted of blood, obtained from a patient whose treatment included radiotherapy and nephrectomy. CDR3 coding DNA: TGCGCCAGCAGCGTCGGCGGATACAATGAGCAGTTCTTC. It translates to CASSVGGYNEQFF.